Presented here are 23 T cell receptor beta chains from one specimen sequenced in a study of blood T cell repertoires in COVID-19. Measured with immunoSEQ multiplex PCR; TCRdb has only the in-frame clones, and not every one. This table has under 300,000 clones, 70% to 90% appearing once. Sequencing was carried out using PBMCs or T cells enriched from blood (not recorded which). These receptors came from a woman aged 25 to 39 who had recovered from COVID-19.

This chain links TRBV19 with TRBJ1-5, with 11 bases lining up with TRBD1. This CDR3 region has 19 residues. With V trimmed by 4 bases and J by 0 bases, 11 bases remained unmatched. The germline V gene has CDR1 LNHDA and CDR2 SQIVND (reference sequence). CDR3 nucleotide sequence: TGTGCCAGTAGTAGTCGGACAGGGGGCGTATGGGATAGCAATCAGCCCCAGCATTTT. This sequence encodes CASSSRTGGVWDSNQPQHF. Filled out from reference TRBV19 and TRBJ1-5, the complete variable domain reads DGGITQSPKYLFRKEGQNVTLSCEQNLNHDAMYWYRQDPGQGLRLIYYSQIVNDFQKGDIAEGYSVSREKKESFPLTVTSAQKNPTAFYLCASSSRTGGVWDSNQPQHFGDGTRLSIL.

The chain combines TRBV7-3 with TRBJ2-1, with TRBD1 matching 8 bases. J lost 7 bases, V lost 5 bases, and 10 bases had no gene match. The CDR3 extends over 15 amino acids. Germline V gene sequence: CDR1 SGHTA, CDR2 FQGTGA. The CDR3 nucleotides are TGTGCCAGCAGCGCCCGACAGGGGTCCAGGAATGAGCAGTTCTTC. Its protein product is CASSARQGSRNEQFF.

The chain employs TRBV5-1 and TRBJ2-1; 9 positions agree with TRBD2. CDR3 length: 15 residues. The J segment lost 5 bases and the V segment lost 0 bases, leaving 3 bases of the junction unmatched. The germline CDR1 and CDR2 sequences are SGHRS and YFSETQ. In nucleotides, the CDR3 is TGCGCCAGCAGCTTGGTCCTAGCGGGAAACAATGAGCAGTTCTTC. It codes for CASSLVLAGNNEQFF.

This clone came up once. The J gene is TRBJ1-4, the V gene TRBV18; D ambiguous. This CDR3 comprises 16 residues. Germline values: CDR1 KGHSH, CDR2 LQKENI. V dropped 2 bases and J dropped 5 bases, with 15 bases sitting between them. This chain's CDR3 is CASSPKKTPQNEKLFF. Here the CDR3 DNA reads TGTGCCAGCTCACCAAAGAAAACTCCCCAAAATGAAAAACTGTTTTTT.

The rearrangement joins TRBV5-5 to TRBJ2-1, with D uncertain. From germline, CDR1 is SGHKS and CDR2 YYEKEE (reference sequence). The CDR3 extends over 15 amino acids. Trimming stripped 1 base from V and 0 bases from J, with 8 bases between. The CDR3 DNA follows: TGTGCCAGCAGCTTGCCTCTTAGCTCCTACAATGAGCAGTTCTTC. It specifies CASSLPLSSYNEQFF.

V is TRBV24-1 and J is TRBJ1-2; 9 positions match TRBD1. Germline V gene lookup returns CDR1 KGHDR and CDR2 SFDVKD. V lost 11 bases, J lost 7 bases, and 4 bases stayed unmatched. The CDR3 consists of 11 residues. The CDR3 DNA follows: TGTGCCAACGACAGGGGGATTGGCTACACCTTC. Translating gives CANDRGIGYTF.

The CDR3 DNA follows: TGTGCCAGCAGGTCGACTAGCGGCTTATACAATGAGCAGTTCTTC. This codes for CASRSTSGLYNEQFF. The J gene is TRBJ2-1, the V gene TRBV2, with 9 positions matching TRBD2. Per germline, CDR1 SNHLY and CDR2 FYNNEI. This CDR3 comprises 15 residues. V lost 6 bases and J lost 4; bases outside the gene matches: 7.

The rearrangement joins TRBV11-2 to TRBJ2-2; D remains ambiguous. This CDR3 region has 13 residues. V lost 0 bases and J 6 bases, leaving 5 bases between the germline ends. Looked up from germline, CDR1 is SGHAT and CDR2 is FQNNGV. The CDR3 coding sequence is TGTGCCAGCAGCTTAGATCCCGCCGGGGAGCTGTTTTTT. Translating gives CASSLDPAGELFF.

Here the CDR3 reads CASSLRGKLFF. CDR3 bases: TGTGCCAGCAGCTTGCGGGGGAAACTGTTTTTT. The chain joins TRBV13 to TRBJ1-4, with D possibly matching TRBD1 (5 bases). The CDR3 spans 11 residues. The ends were cut back, 3 bases at V and 11 bases at J, with 7 bases in the middle. The germline CDR1 and CDR2 sequences are PRHDT and FYEKMQ (reference sequence).

This clone was detected only once. The V gene is TRBV24-1, the J gene TRBJ1-4, with 10 bases aligning to TRBD1. With 3 bases clipped from V and 5 bases from J, the junction kept 2 bases outside the gene matches. The CDR3 covers 15 residues. Germline V gives CDR1 KGHDR, CDR2 SFDVKD. For the CDR3, the DNA is TGTGCCACCAGTGATCCGGGACAGGGGAATGAAAAACTGTTTTTT. Translation gives CATSDPGQGNEKLFF.

This clone occurred once. The chain's CDR3 is CSVEVQRQTEAFF. In nucleotides, the CDR3 is TGCAGCGTTGAAGTACAACGACAGACTGAAGCTTTCTTT. The genes are TRBV29-1 and TRBJ1-1; TRBD1 is a possible D gene (5 bases). The germline V and J ends were trimmed by 1 base and 5 bases, with 11 bases remaining between them. Per germline, CDR1 SQVTM and CDR2 ANQGSEA. The CDR3 is 13 amino acids.

The rearrangement joins TRBV7-8 to TRBJ1-1; D is perhaps TRBD1 (6 bases). The CDR3 sequence is 13 residues long. The ends were cut back, 4 bases at V and 7 bases at J, with 13 bases in the middle. The germline V gene encodes CDR1 SGHVS and CDR2 FQNEAQ. The CDR3 is CASSSTGYGEAFF. CDR3 in DNA: TGTGCCAGCAGCTCTACAGGGTATGGTGAAGCTTTCTTT.

The chain joins TRBV6-4 to TRBJ2-3; the D gene is possibly TRBD2 (6 bases). V was clipped by 6 bases and J by 1 base, with 11 bases between them. The CDR3 runs 14 residues. Germline V lookup: CDR1 MRHNA, CDR2 SNTAGT. The CDR3 reads CASSPGLRTDTQYF. The DNA of the CDR3 is TGTGCCAGCAGCCCGGGACTCCGCACAGATACGCAGTATTTT.

The rearrangement uses TRBV7-3 and TRBJ2-7; D gene uncertain. This CDR3 spans 12 amino acids. V was trimmed by 3 bases and J by 7 bases, leaving 10 bases between them. CDR1 and CDR2 (germline): SGHTA, FQGTGA. The CDR3 reads CASSLPGREQYF. CDR3 in DNA: TGTGCCAGCAGCTTGCCAGGTAGAGAGCAGTACTTC.

This clone came up once. The CDR3 nucleotides read TGTGCCAGCTCACCGTTCCGGGACAAATCCTACGAGCAGTACTTC. Its translation is CASSPFRDKSYEQYF. The V gene is TRBV18, the J gene TRBJ2-7, with D tentatively TRBD1 (6 bases). From germline, CDR1 is KGHSH and CDR2 LQKENI. Trimming removed 3 bases at V and 1 base at J, with 13 bases between. This CDR3 has 15 residues.

The V gene is TRBV29-1, the J gene TRBJ2-3, with unresolved D. There are 16 residues in the CDR3. In germline, CDR1 is SQVTM, CDR2 ANQGSEA. Trimming took off 4 bases at V and 1 base at J, with 18 bases between the two ends. The CDR3: CSVGSVGYAGTDTQYF. The CDR3 DNA reads TGCAGCGTTGGGTCCGTGGGCTACGCCGGCACAGATACGCAGTATTTT.

V and J are TRBV9 and TRBJ2-7; D possibly corresponds to TRBD2 (7 bases). The germline gives CDR1 SGDLS, CDR2 YYNGEE. V dropped 5 bases and J dropped 6 bases, with 15 bases sitting between them. The CDR3 totals 13 residues. The CDR3 nucleotides are TGTGCCAGCAGGTCGGGGGGCGCAGGCGAGCAGTACTTC. Amino acid sequence: CASRSGGAGEQYF.

The genes are TRBV7-9 and TRBJ2-7; TRBD2 agrees at 16 bases. The CDR3 spans 18 residues. Germline CDR1 is SEHNR and CDR2 is FQNEAQ (reference sequence). Losses at the gene ends were 4 bases for V and 7 bases for J; bases not matched to a gene: 13. The chain's CDR3 is CASSSTGTSGGARWEQYF. CDR3 sequence (DNA): TGTGCCAGCAGCTCTACCGGGACTAGCGGGGGGGCCCGGTGGGAGCAGTACTTC.

V is TRBV7-8 and J is TRBJ2-2, with D tentatively TRBD2 (6 bases). The CDR3 runs to 15 residues. Trimming pared 0 bases from V and 7 bases from J, leaving 12 bases between. Germline values: CDR1 SGHVS, CDR2 FQNEAQ. CDR3 bases: TGTGCCAGCAGCTTAGCTTCGGGGGTGGACGGGGAGCTGTTTTTT. It yields the protein CASSLASGVDGELFF. Full variable domain (remainder filled in from reference TRBV7-8 and TRBJ2-2): GAGVSQSPRYKVAKRGQDVALRCDPISGHVSLFWYQQALGQGPEFLTYFQNEAQLDKSGLPSDRFFAERPEGSVSTLKIQRTQQEDSAVYLCASSLASGVDGELFFGEGSRLTVL.

Worth noting for this clone: The same CDR3 can be traced to other DNA sequences in this sample. The rearrangement links TRBV27 to TRBJ1-1, with TRBD1 as a possible D gene (5 bases). Trimming removed 3 bases from V and 2 bases from J, with 10 bases in between. In germline, CDR1 is MNHEY, CDR2 SMNVEV (reference sequence). The CDR3 has 14 amino acids. The CDR3 sequence: CASSFTGLNTEAFF. CDR3 nucleotides: TGTGCCAGCAGTTTCACAGGCCTTAACACTGAAGCTTTCTTT.

The chain joins TRBV11-2 to TRBJ2-7, with 10 bases fitting TRBD2. J was trimmed by 4 bases and V by 3 bases; bases with no gene match: 3. Germline CDR1 and CDR2: SGHAT and FQNNGV. This CDR3 region has 14 residues. The CDR3 nucleotides read TGTGCCAGCAGCTTTAGGACTAGCGGTTACGAGCAGTACTTC. Translation gives CASSFRTSGYEQYF. The full variable domain, rest sourced from reference TRBV11-2 and TRBJ2-7, is EAGVAQSPRYKIIEKRQSVAFWCNPISGHATLYWYQQILGQGPKLLIQFQNNGVVDDSQLPKDRFSAERLKGVDSTLKIQPAKLEDSAVYLCASSFRTSGYEQYFGPGTRLTVT.

The V gene is TRBV5-1, the J gene TRBJ2-6, with 8 bases lining up with TRBD2. The trim removed 4 bases at V and 0 bases at J, leaving 9 bases unmatched. The length of the CDR3 is 18 residues. Germline V gene data show CDR1 as SGHRS and CDR2 as YFSETQ. The CDR3 loop reads CASSLLPGTSSGANVLTF. DNA for the CDR3: TGCGCCAGCAGCCTACTCCCCGGGACTAGCTCTGGGGCCAACGTCCTGACTTTC.

J is TRBJ2-1 and V is TRBV7-3; perhaps TRBD2 as D (5 bases). CDR3 length equals 15 residues. Looked up from germline, CDR1 is SGHTA and CDR2 is FQGTGA. Trimming stripped 0 bases from V and 0 bases from J, with 6 bases between. The DNA for the CDR3 is TGTGCCAGCAGCTTAACAGCGGTCTCCTACAATGAGCAGTTCTTC. Residues: CASSLTAVSYNEQFF.